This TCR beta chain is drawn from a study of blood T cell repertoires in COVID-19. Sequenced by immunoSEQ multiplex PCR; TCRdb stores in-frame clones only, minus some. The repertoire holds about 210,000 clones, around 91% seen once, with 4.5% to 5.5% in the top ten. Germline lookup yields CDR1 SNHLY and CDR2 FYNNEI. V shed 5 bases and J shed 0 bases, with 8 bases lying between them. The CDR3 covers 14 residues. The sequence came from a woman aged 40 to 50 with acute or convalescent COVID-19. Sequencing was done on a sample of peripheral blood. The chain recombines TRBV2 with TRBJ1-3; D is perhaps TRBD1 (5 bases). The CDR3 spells CASSRGGSGNTIYF. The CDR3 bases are TGTGCCAGCAGTAGGGGAGGCTCTGGAAACACCATATATTTT.